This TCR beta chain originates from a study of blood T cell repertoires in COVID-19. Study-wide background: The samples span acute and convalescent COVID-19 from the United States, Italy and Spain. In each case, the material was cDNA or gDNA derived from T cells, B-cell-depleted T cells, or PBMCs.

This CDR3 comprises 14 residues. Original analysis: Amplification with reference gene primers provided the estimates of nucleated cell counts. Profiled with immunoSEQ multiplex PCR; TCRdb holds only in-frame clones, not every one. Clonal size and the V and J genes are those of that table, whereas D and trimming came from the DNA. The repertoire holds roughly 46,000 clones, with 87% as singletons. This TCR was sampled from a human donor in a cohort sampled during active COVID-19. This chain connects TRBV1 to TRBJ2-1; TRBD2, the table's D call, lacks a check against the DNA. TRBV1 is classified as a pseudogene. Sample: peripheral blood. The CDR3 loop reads CTSNGTSADNEQFF. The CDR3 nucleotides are TGCACCAGCAACGGGACTAGCGCTGACAATGAGCAGTTCTTC.